Each of the 10 T cell receptor beta chains below was sequenced from the same sample in a study of vaccination and CD4 T cells after COVID-19. Cultured CD4+ T cells had their DNA profiled by the Oncomine TCR Beta short-read assay. TCRdb independently ran MiXCR on the PCR reads; one entry per CDR3 protein. The repertoire consists of 3,500 to 4,000 distinct CDR3 sequences, with about 19% occurring once and the leading ten covering 25% to 30%. The treatment is: approximately nine-day PBMC culture with coronavirus spike peptide pools or control peptides (ViraFEST assay). Their antigens are not known. Sample: CD4+ T cells from blood, cultured in vitro. The receptors originated from a human donor who had recovered from COVID-19.

This clonotype is large within its sample. The chain carries TRBV12-3 or TRBV12-4 and TRBJ2-7; the D gene is possibly TRBD2 (6 bases). This CDR3 has 13 residues. The germline V and J ends were trimmed by 5 bases and 3 bases, with 11 bases remaining between them. This chain's CDR3 is CASSAGRVYEQYF. In DNA form, the CDR3 reads TGTGCCAGCAGTGCGGGACGGGTCTACGAGCAGTACTTC.

The chain joins TRBV15 to TRBJ2-3; perhaps TRBD2 as D (6 bases). With 4 bases removed from V and 5 bases from J, the gap between germline ends came to 13 bases. Germline assignment: CDR1 LNHNV and CDR2 YYDKDF (reference sequence). This CDR3 is built from 14 residues. The CDR3 sequence is CATSNGGGGDTQYF. Here the CDR3 DNA reads TGTGCCACCAGCAACGGGGGAGGTGGAGATACGCAGTATTTT.

The chain couples TRBV10-1 to TRBJ2-7, with D perhaps matching TRBD1 (6 bases). With 3 bases removed from V and 0 bases from J, the gap between germline ends came to 6 bases. Germline CDR1 and CDR2: WNHNN and SYGVQD (reference sequence). The CDR3 covers 13 residues. The CDR3 sequence is CASSEGGSYEQYF. The CDR3 region has the DNA TGCGCCAGCAGTGAAGGGGGCTCCTACGAGCAGTACTTC.

Sample share makes this clonotype medium-sized. The chain employs TRBV23-1 and TRBJ1-6; TRBD1 might be the D (6 bases). TRBV23-1 is sorted into the ORF group, with uncertain function. This CDR3 spans 13 amino acids. Trimming pared 6 bases from V and 11 bases from J, leaving 14 bases between. CDR3 DNA: TGCGCCAGCAGCCGAAGACAGGTTGCACCCCTCCACTTT. Amino acid sequence: CASSRRQVAPLHF.

The sample holds a few counts of this clonotype. The rearrangement links TRBV30 to TRBJ1-2, with 7 bases fitting TRBD1. Germline V gene data show CDR1 as GTSNPN and CDR2 as SVGIG (reference sequence). J gave up 7 bases and V 2 bases, and 13 bases lay outside the gene matches. The CDR3 has 15 residues. In nucleotides, the CDR3 is TGTGCCTGGAGTACCCCCGGGACAGCGAGGTCTGGCTACACCTTC. It specifies CAWSTPGTARSGYTF.

The sample holds a few counts of this clonotype. The V and J genes are TRBV2 and TRBJ1-5; TRBD1 matches 8 bases. J was trimmed by 6 bases and V by 4 bases; bases with no gene match: 2. Germline V gives CDR1 SNHLY, CDR2 FYNNEI. The CDR3 runs 13 residues. Here the CDR3 DNA reads TGTGCCAGCAGTGGACAGGGGTCTCAGCCCCAGCATTTT. It encodes CASSGQGSQPQHF.

This clonotype was seen more than once but under ten times. The V and J genes are TRBV10-3 and TRBJ1-3; D gene uncertain. This CDR3 contains 13 residues. V gave up 2 bases and J gave up 5 bases, with 7 bases separating them. Germline CDR1 ENHRY, CDR2 SYGVKD. The CDR3 sequence is CAISETNRNTIYF. Here the CDR3 DNA reads TGTGCCATCAGTGAGACGAATCGAAACACCATATATTTT.

The chain links TRBV7-2 to TRBJ2-7; a possible D gene is TRBD1 (5 bases). Germline CDR1 reads SGHTA; CDR2 reads FQGNSA. Between the trimmed V and J ends, which lost 5 bases and 7 bases, there was a span of 15 bases. This CDR3 contains 13 residues. The CDR3 spells CASSPGSPREQYF. As DNA, the CDR3 is TGTGCCAGCAGCCCAGGGTCCCCTCGAGAGCAGTACTTC.

The chain joins TRBV2 to TRBJ1-1; D is undetermined. The V gene lost 1 base and the J gene lost 0 bases, with 6 bases spanning the gap. Germline V gives CDR1 SNHLY, CDR2 FYNNEI. The CDR3 runs to 14 residues. CDR3 amino acids: CASSEVSLNTEAFF. In nucleotides, the CDR3 is TGTGCCAGCAGTGAAGTTAGTTTGAACACTGAAGCTTTCTTT.

This clonotype came up a few times. The rearrangement links TRBV6-5 to TRBJ1-1, with a tentative D call TRBD1 (5 bases). V lost 0 bases and J lost 0, with 8 bases in between. Per germline, CDR1 MNHEY and CDR2 SVGAGI. The CDR3 is 15 amino acids. DNA of the CDR3: TGTGCCAGCAGTTACTCCCGACAGTTGAACACTGAAGCTTTCTTT. This encodes CASSYSRQLNTEAFF.